This T cell receptor (beta chain) was found in a study of shared clonotypes between healthy human individuals. Adults of Caucasian background living in Nashville, Tennessee made up all donors. Overall study results and limits: Among non-shared clonotypes, generation probabilities were lower than among those shared by all four donors.

Germline V lookup: CDR1 LGHNA, CDR2 YSLEER. The CDR3 loop spans 13 amino acids. Germline trimming cut 0 bases from V and 12 bases from J; bases unmatched to any gene: 6. Method: immunoSEQ multiplex PCR; TCRdb's copy keeps in-frame clones and lacks some. The sample shows 2 million to 2.5 million clones, approximately 96% of them seen only once. Points on this clone: The antigen remains undetermined.

The J gene is TRBJ2-5, the V gene TRBV4-3; the match to TRBD1 covers 8 bases. The sequenced sample consisted of naive CD4+ T cells sorted from blood. Noted subset: CD45RA+ positively selected. This TCR derives from a young man in good health. CDR3 amino acids: CASSQEPGGSEYF. CDR3 nucleotide sequence: TGCGCCAGCAGCCAAGAGCCAGGGGGCTCGGAGTACTTC.